The TCR beta chain described here comes from a study of T cells in Graves' hyperthyroidism and ophthalmopathy. As concerns this clonotype: This could be a read error, since a much larger clone is one nucleotide away.

Not enrolled were patients with uncontrolled infection, other autoimmune disease, pregnancy or lactation. From RNA transcripts, TCR beta CDR3 regions were amplified. TCR CDR3 underwent first-round RT-PCR with the HTBI primer set. MiXCR, applied by TCRdb to the multiplex PCR reads, yields one record per CDR3 protein. Of approximately 640,000 distinct CDR3 sequences detected, about 45% appear once; the ten largest clones hold 7% to 7.5%. CDR1 is SGHRS and CDR2 is YFSETQ in the germline V gene. The CDR3 has 15 amino acids. Sequencing was carried out using peripheral blood or thyroid tissue (not recorded which). V is TRBV5-1 and J is TRBJ1-1, with D perhaps matching TRBD1 (6 bases). The sequence derives from an adult man with Graves' disease, either hyperthyroidism or ophthalmopathy (not recorded which). CDR3 amino acids: CASSSVGGGYTETFF. The CDR3 DNA is TGCGCCAGCAGCTCCGTCGGGGGCGGGTACACTGAAACTTTCTTT.